The 21 T cell receptor beta chains below come from one sample, sequenced in a study of OX40 agonist ivuxolimab in advanced cancers. Using immunoSEQ multiplex PCR, the repertoire was profiled, and TCRdb retains in-frame clones only, with some absent. The sample has some 59,000 clones; around 90% are singletons. The sample consisted of CD4+ or CD8+ T cells sorted from blood, taken in a trial of the OX40 agonist ivuxolimab. The source is an adult with an advanced solid tumor such as melanoma, head and neck, liver or kidney cancer.

This rearrangement joins TRBV9 to TRBJ2-1; D possibly matches TRBD1 or TRBD2 (5 bases each). The length of the CDR3 is 15 residues. Trimming took 3 bases from V and 3 from J, leaving 13 bases between them. Germline V gene data show CDR1 as SGDLS and CDR2 as YYNGEE. The CDR3 nucleotides read TGTGCCAGCAGCGCCCGAGGGGAGATCTACAATGAGCAGTTCTTC. Its protein is CASSARGEIYNEQFF.

This clone is classed as medium-sized. V and J are TRBV11-2 and TRBJ1-5; TRBD1 might be the D (5 bases). The CDR3 totals 15 residues. In germline, CDR1 is SGHAT, CDR2 FQNNGV. Between the trimmed V and J ends, which lost 1 base and 2 bases, there was a span of 9 bases. The CDR3 protein is CASSLGGLGNQPQHF. DNA for the CDR3: TGTGCCAGCAGCTTAGGGGGACTGGGCAATCAGCCCCAGCATTTT.

The V call is TRBV6-6, the J call TRBJ2-7; D gene uncertain. From germline, CDR1 is MNHNY and CDR2 SVGAGI (reference sequence). The CDR3 extends over 14 amino acids. V was cut by 7 bases and J by 0 bases, with 13 bases left in between. The CDR3 reads CASTQRGISYEQYF. CDR3 sequence (DNA): TGTGCCAGCACCCAACGCGGAATCTCCTACGAGCAGTACTTC.

Concerning this clone itself: Mismatch with germline at one junction end may stem from a read error. V is TRBV19 and J is TRBJ2-7; D not certain. Germline V CDR1 and CDR2: LNHDA, SQIVND (reference sequence). This CDR3 contains 14 residues. Here the CDR3 reads CASSIWSISSEQYF. Here the CDR3 DNA reads TGTGCCAGTAGTATATGGAGTATCTCCTCCGAGCAGTACTTC.

The J gene is TRBJ1-6, the V gene TRBV19; 7 positions match TRBD1. Germline CDR1 is LNHDA and CDR2 is SQIVND (reference sequence). V lost 3 bases to trimming and J lost 4 bases; unmatched junction nucleotides: 3. The CDR3 runs 15 residues. The CDR3 protein is CASSISGQYNSPLHF. For the CDR3, the DNA is TGTGCCAGTAGTATTTCGGGACAGTATAATTCACCCCTCCACTTT.

The chain uses TRBV4-3 and TRBJ2-7; D is ambiguous. Looked up from germline, CDR1 is LGHNA and CDR2 is YSLEER. The CDR3 loop spans 14 amino acids. V lost 1 base, J lost 2 bases, and 9 bases lay in between. DNA for the CDR3: TGCGCCAGCAGCCAAGGGGGTGGGACCTACGAGCAGTACTTC. The encoded protein is CASSQGGGTYEQYF.

The chain uses TRBV6-4 and TRBJ1-6, with TRBD1 as a possible D gene (5 bases). V was shortened by 6 bases and J by 7 bases, with 16 bases between the two germline ends. Per germline, CDR1 MRHNA and CDR2 SNTAGT. The CDR3 extends over 15 amino acids. The CDR3 protein is CASSERDGSNSPLHF. DNA of the CDR3: TGTGCCAGCAGCGAAAGGGACGGGAGCAATTCACCCCTCCACTTT.

The chain has TRBV4-1 and TRBJ2-3; D possibly corresponds to TRBD2 (5 bases). The germline V gene has CDR1 MGHRA and CDR2 YSYEKL. This CDR3 contains 14 residues. Deletions cut 0 bases from V and 7 bases from J, with 11 bases between. CDR3: CASSQDGLPNTQYF. CDR3 bases: TGCGCCAGCAGCCAAGATGGACTTCCAAATACGCAGTATTTT.

CDR3 sequence reads: CASSSTPGHRTYEQYF. The CDR3, as DNA: TGTGCCAGCAGTTCGACACCGGGACATCGGACCTACGAGCAGTACTTC. This chain connects TRBV6-5 to TRBJ2-7; a weak D match, TRBD1 (6 bases). Trimming shortened V by 4 bases and J by 2 bases, and 18 bases separated the two germline ends. Per the germline V gene, CDR1 is MNHEY and CDR2 is SVGAGI. The CDR3 covers 16 residues.

The chain employs TRBV7-6 and TRBJ2-5, with D perhaps matching TRBD1 or TRBD2 (5 bases each). V was trimmed by 3 bases and J by 5 bases, leaving 7 bases between them. The germline CDR1 and CDR2 sequences are SGHVS and FNYEAQ. The CDR3 totals 12 residues. The CDR3 region is CASSFEGETQYF. CDR3 DNA sequence: TGTGCCAGCAGCTTCGAGGGGGAGACCCAGTACTTC.

J is TRBJ2-5 and V is TRBV27, with D possibly being TRBD2 (6 bases). The CDR3 has 16 amino acids. The ends were cut back, 4 bases at V and 4 bases at J, with 19 bases in the middle. Per germline, CDR1 MNHEY and CDR2 SMNVEV (reference sequence). The CDR3 region has the DNA TGTGCCAGCAGTTCCCTGGACATTAAGGGAGGAGAGACCCAGTACTTC. Encoded protein: CASSSLDIKGGETQYF.

V and J are TRBV6-5 and TRBJ2-2, with no clear D. Germline CDR1 MNHEY, CDR2 SVGAGI. The V and J ends lost 4 bases and 5 bases respectively, with 11 bases between them. The CDR3 extends over 14 amino acids. The CDR3 region has the DNA TGTGCCAGCAGTTCCCAAAGCAGGACCGGGGAGCTGTTTTTT. This sequence encodes CASSSQSRTGELFF.

This chain uses TRBV7-9 with TRBJ2-1; 8 nucleotides align to TRBD1. Germline V CDR1 and CDR2: SEHNR, FQNEAQ (reference sequence). The CDR3 consists of 15 residues. V shed 7 bases and J 4 bases; nucleotides not matched to a gene: 9. The CDR3 nucleotides read TGTGCCAGCATCACCGGGACAGGAGATTACAATGAGCAGTTCTTC. Protein sequence: CASITGTGDYNEQFF.

This sequence joins TRBV5-8 and TRBJ1-1; TRBD1 matches at 8 bases. Germline trimming cut 6 bases from V and 0 bases from J; bases unmatched to any gene: 10. This CDR3 has 16 amino acids. In germline, CDR1 is SGHTS, CDR2 YDEGEE. DNA of the CDR3: TGTGCCAGCACCTTAGGACAGGGAATCATGAACACTGAAGCTTTCTTT. It encodes CASTLGQGIMNTEAFF.

This clone was observed a few times. The V and J genes are TRBV4-1 and TRBJ1-5; 7 positions agree with TRBD1. The CDR3 covers 15 residues. The V segment lost 4 bases and the J segment 6 bases; nucleotides outside the gene matches: 9. Looked up from germline, CDR1 is MGHRA and CDR2 is YSYEKL. The CDR3: CASSPQGLASQPQHF. The CDR3 nucleotides are TGCGCCAGCAGCCCACAGGGGCTAGCCTCTCAGCCCCAGCATTTT.

The chain links TRBV6-1 to TRBJ2-7; 9 bases align to TRBD1. The CDR3 has 15 amino acids. The junction had 10 bases not matched to a gene; V was cut back by 6 bases and J by 4 bases. The V gene's germline CDR1 is MNHNS and CDR2 SASEGT. CDR3 sequence reads: CASRDPGQGLYEQYF. The CDR3 coding sequence is TGTGCCAGCAGGGACCCGGGACAGGGTCTTTACGAGCAGTACTTC.

The chain employs TRBV27 and TRBJ2-7; the D is unclear. The CDR3 is 12 amino acids. Germline CDR1 and CDR2: MNHEY and SMNVEV (reference sequence). The V end lost 3 bases, the J end lost 6 bases, and 9 bases lay between the germline ends. The CDR3 bases are TGTGCCAGCAGTTTGGTGCCAGGCGAGCAGTACTTC. Translation gives CASSLVPGEQYF.

The chain recombines TRBV2 with TRBJ2-7; 9 bases are shared with TRBD1. The CDR3 consists of 18 residues. Germline trimming cut 2 bases from V and 3 bases from J; bases unmatched to any gene: 14. Germline CDR1 and CDR2: SNHLY and FYNNEI. CDR3 sequence (DNA): TGTGCCAGCAGTGAATCCGCGTATCTGGGACAGGGATTCTACGAGCAGTACTTC. Translated, it gives CASSESAYLGQGFYEQYF.

This CDR3 is CASSQDLSSGNTIYF. The CDR3 DNA reads as TGCGCCAGCAGCCAAGATTTAAGCTCTGGAAACACCATATATTTT. The V gene is TRBV4-1, the J gene TRBJ1-3; unclear D gene. The CDR3 loop spans 15 amino acids. Germline values: CDR1 MGHRA, CDR2 YSYEKL. The V gene lost 0 bases and the J gene lost 0 bases, with 6 bases spanning the gap.

This clone was counted once. The chain uses TRBV19 and TRBJ1-5, with 7 bases that match TRBD1. V was pared by 3 bases and J by 6 bases, with 8 bases of the junction left unmatched. The CDR3 covers 15 residues. Germline V gene sequence: CDR1 LNHDA, CDR2 SQIVND (reference sequence). CDR3 sequence reads: CASSILGGGTQPQHF. CDR3 DNA sequence: TGTGCCAGTAGTATCCTAGGGGGCGGGACTCAGCCCCAGCATTTT.

The chain is built from TRBV4-1 and TRBJ1-6; D is possibly TRBD1 (5 bases). Germline V gene lookup returns CDR1 MGHRA and CDR2 YSYEKL. Trimming pared 2 bases from V and 6 bases from J, leaving 11 bases between. The CDR3 spans 15 residues. The CDR3 loop reads CASSQPGGLNSPLHF. CDR3 DNA: TGCGCCAGCAGCCAACCGGGGGGTCTTAATTCACCCCTCCACTTT.